This T cell receptor (beta chain) was observed in a study of blood T cell repertoires in COVID-19. Study-wide context: Specimens from acute and convalescent COVID-19 originated in the United States, Italy and Spain. T cells, B-cell-depleted T cells, or PBMCs provided the cDNA or gDNA that served as material.

This clone was counted a few times. Original processing methods: From reference gene primer amplification, estimates of nucleated cell counts were derived. Clones were read by immunoSEQ multiplex PCR, and TCRdb kept only the in-frame ones, dropping some. The V and J calls and clone size are taken from that table; D and trimming were inferred from the DNA. The sample contains approximately 190,000 clones, about 88% of which appear only once. The CDR3 length is 18 residues. From germline, CDR1 is SGHRS and CDR2 YFSETQ. The junction had 16 bases not matched to a gene; V was cut back by 3 bases and J by 8 bases.

The V and J genes are TRBV5-1 and TRBJ1-6, with 8 bases identical to TRBD1. The TCR was taken from a man aged 25-45 years with active or convalescent COVID-19. The sequenced sample was peripheral blood. CDR3 sequence: CASSSKGTGVLPHSPLHF. The DNA of the CDR3 is TGCGCCAGCAGCTCCAAAGGGACAGGAGTCCTTCCCCATTCACCCCTCCACTTT.